This T cell receptor beta chain was captured in a study of CD8 T cells in ankylosing spondylitis. Overall study results and limits: A CD8+ phenotype characterized the disease-linked clones, which were relatively rare in peripheral blood. Previously reported in reactive arthritis synovial fluid and blood were some of the motif variants. Within matched ankylosing spondylitis synovial fluid, disease-linked clones were reportedly significantly enriched. Characteristic, it appeared, of ankylosing spondylitis blood was a TCR beta motif of fewer than 10 highly homologous variants.

This clonotype turned up a few times. Antigen unknown. This CDR3 is built from 18 residues. V lost 8 bases, J lost 2 bases, and 27 bases lay in between. As the method for making TCR beta libraries, quantitative 5'-RACE with molecular barcodes was used. TCRdb recomputed calls from the 5' RACE reads with MiXCR, one row per CDR3 protein. The data hold a few hundred thousand distinct CDR3 sequences, with more than 9.5% observed a single time. The sample was blood, either unsorted or a sorted T cell fraction (not recorded which). J is TRBJ1-1 and V is TRBV12-3 or TRBV12-4; D not certain. The sequence was obtained from a male donor with ankylosing spondylitis. The CDR3 sequence: CASGMGFEGLGPNTEAFF. Written as DNA, the CDR3 is TGTGCCAGCGGGATGGGTTTTGAGGGCCTGGGCCCAAACACTGAAGCTTTCTTT.